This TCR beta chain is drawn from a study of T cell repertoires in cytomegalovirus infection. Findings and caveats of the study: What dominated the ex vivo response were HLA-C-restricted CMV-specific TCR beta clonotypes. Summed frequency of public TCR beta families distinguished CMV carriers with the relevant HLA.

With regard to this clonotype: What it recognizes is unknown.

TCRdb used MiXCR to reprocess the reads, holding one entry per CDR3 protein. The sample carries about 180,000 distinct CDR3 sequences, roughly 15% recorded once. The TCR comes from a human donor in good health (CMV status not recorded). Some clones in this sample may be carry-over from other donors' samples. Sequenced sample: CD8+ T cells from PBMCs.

The CDR3, as DNA: TGTGCCAGCAGCTTAGCTCTAGAAATGATAGTGAACACTGAAGCTTTCTTT. Protein sequence: CASSLALEMIVNTEAFF. The rearrangement uses TRBV7-8 and TRBJ1-1; D remains ambiguous. The CDR3 is 17 residues long. The V and J ends lost 0 bases and 0 bases respectively, with 14 bases between them. The germline V gene encodes CDR1 SGHVS and CDR2 FQNEAQ.